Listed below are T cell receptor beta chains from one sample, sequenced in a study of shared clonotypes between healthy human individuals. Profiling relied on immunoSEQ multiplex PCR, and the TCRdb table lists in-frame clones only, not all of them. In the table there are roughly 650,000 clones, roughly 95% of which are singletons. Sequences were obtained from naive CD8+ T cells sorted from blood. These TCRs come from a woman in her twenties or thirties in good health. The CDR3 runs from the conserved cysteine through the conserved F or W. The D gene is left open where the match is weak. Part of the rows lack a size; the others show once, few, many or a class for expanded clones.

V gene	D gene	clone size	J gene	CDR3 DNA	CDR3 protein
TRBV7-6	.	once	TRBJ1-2	TGTGCCAGCAGCTTAGACTGGGGGCCTAACTATGGCTACACCTTC	CASSLDWGPNYGYTF
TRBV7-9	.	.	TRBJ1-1	TGTGCCAGCAGCCCAAGCATAACAGGGTTAGACACTGAAGCTTTCTTT	CASSPSITGLDTEAFF
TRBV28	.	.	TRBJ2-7	TGTGCCAGCAGTCCACTAGAGAACTACGAGCAGTACTTC	CASSPLENYEQYF
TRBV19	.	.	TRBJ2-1	TGTGCCAGTAGTTGGACAAGACATGAGCAGTTCTTC	CASSWTRHEQFF
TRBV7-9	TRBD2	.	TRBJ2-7	TGTGCCAGCACCCTAGCGGGAGTACCATACGAGCAGTACTTC	CASTLAGVPYEQYF
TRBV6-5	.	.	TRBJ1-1	TGTGCCAGCAGTTACTCGAGTTCGGGGAACACTGAAGCTTTCTTT	CASSYSSSGNTEAFF
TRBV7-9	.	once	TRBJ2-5	TGTGCCAGCAGCTTAGGAGGCCTCCAAGAGACCCAGTACTTC	CASSLGGLQETQYF
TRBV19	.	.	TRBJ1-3	TGTGCCAGTAGTATAGGGTCTTCCTCTGGAAACACCATATATTTT	CASSIGSSSGNTIYF
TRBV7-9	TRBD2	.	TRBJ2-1	TGTGCCAGCAGCGAAACTAGCGGGGAACTCAATGAGCAGTTCTTC	CASSETSGELNEQFF
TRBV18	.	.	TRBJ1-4	TGTGCCAGCTCCCCCACCGGATATGCAACTAATGAAAAACTGTTTTTT	CASSPTGYATNEKLFF
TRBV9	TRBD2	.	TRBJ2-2	TGTGCCAGCAGCGTAGCTCGGCGGGAGGGGAACACCGGGGAGCTGTTTTTT	CASSVARREGNTGELFF
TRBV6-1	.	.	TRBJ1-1	TGTGCCAGCACCTGGGCCTCGACAGAAGCTTTCTTT	CASTWASTEAFF
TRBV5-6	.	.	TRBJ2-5	TGTGCCAGCAGCCCCACCCGACGGGAGAAATACCAAGAGACCCAGTACTTC	CASSPTRREKYQETQYF
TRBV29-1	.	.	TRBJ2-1	TGCAGCGTTGGAGGGAGGACGGGGAGCTCCTACAATGAGCAGTTCTTC	CSVGGRTGSSYNEQFF
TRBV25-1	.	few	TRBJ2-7	TGTGCCAGCGGGATCAGGGAAGACTACGAGCAGTACTTC	CASGIREDYEQYF
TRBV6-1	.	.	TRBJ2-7	TGTGCCAGCACTATCTCGGACGGCTTCTACGAGCAGTACTTC	CASTISDGFYEQYF
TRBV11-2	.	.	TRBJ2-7	TGTGCCAGCAGCCATGTCCGGAACGAGCAGTACTTC	CASSHVRNEQYF
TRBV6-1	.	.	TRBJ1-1	TGTGCCAGCGGGACGACCGTAAACACTGAAGCTTTCTTT	CASGTTVNTEAFF
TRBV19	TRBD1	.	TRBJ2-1	TGTGCCAGTAGTATAGTGGGACAGGGGGTCGGCAATGAGCAGTTCTTC	CASSIVGQGVGNEQFF
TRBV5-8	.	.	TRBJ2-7	TGTGCCAGCAGCTTGGGACAGGTGTGGGGCGAGCAGTACTTC	CASSLGQVWGEQYF
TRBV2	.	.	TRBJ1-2	TGTGCCAGCAGTGGAGGGGAATCCTATGGCTACACCTTC	CASSGGESYGYTF
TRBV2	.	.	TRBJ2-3	TGTGCCGGCGGTCCCCGCGGTAGCACAGATACGCAGTATTTT	CAGGPRGSTDTQYF
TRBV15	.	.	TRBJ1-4	TGTGCCACCAGTACACGAGGAGCAACTAATGAAAAACTGTTTTTT	CATSTRGATNEKLFF
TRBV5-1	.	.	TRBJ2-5	TGCGCCAGCAGCTTGGGAGTAGGGACGGGGGAGACCCAGTACTTC	CASSLGVGTGETQYF
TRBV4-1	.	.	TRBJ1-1	TGCGCCAGCAGCCAAGGGACATCCACGACCCCGAACACTGAAGCTTTCTTT	CASSQGTSTTPNTEAFF
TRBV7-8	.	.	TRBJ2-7	TGTGCCAGCAGCTTTTCAGGGTCGGCGGGCTACGAGCAGTACTTC	CASSFSGSAGYEQYF
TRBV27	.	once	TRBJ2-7	TGTGCCAGCAGTTTAGCATGGACAATCAACGAGCAGTACTTC	CASSLAWTINEQYF